These 24 T cell receptor beta chains were sequenced from one sample in a study of prognosis after radiotherapy for stage I lung cancer. Amplification of TCR beta CDR3 from genomic DNA used two-round multiplex PCR. First-round PCR amplification was performed with primers specific to each TRBV and TRBJ gene. Each CDR3 protein gets one entry after TCRdb re-called the multiplex PCR reads with MiXCR. The repertoire holds under 55,000 distinct CDR3 sequences, with over 30% as singletons. The sample here was PBMCs, taken before or after stereotactic body radiation therapy (not recorded which). All receptors derive from a donor over 45 with non-small cell lung cancer.

This clonotype has a count of ten or more. The chain carries TRBV7-3 and TRBJ2-7; 8 bases are shared with TRBD2. The V gene end was trimmed by 5 bases and the J gene end by 6 bases; junction bases not matched to a gene: 6. Germline loops: CDR1 SGHTA, CDR2 FQGTGA. The CDR3 spans 13 residues. The CDR3: CASSPRGGLEQYF. In nucleotides, the CDR3 is TGTGCCAGCAGCCCACGGGGGGGGCTCGAGCAGTACTTC.

Turning to this clonotype: One base away lies a much larger clone, so this may be a sequencing read error. The J gene is TRBJ2-7, the V gene TRBV19; 9 positions match TRBD1. Trimming removed 6 bases from V and 4 bases from J; junction bases left unmatched: 10. There are 15 residues in the CDR3. Germline assignment: CDR1 LNHDA and CDR2 SQIVND (reference sequence). This chain's CDR3 is CASRKNGTGNYEQYF. CDR3 in DNA: TGTGCCAGTAGAAAAAACGGGACAGGGAATTACGAGCAGTACTTC.

This clonotype was observed at least ten times. This chain links TRBV6-9 with TRBJ1-1; D is unresolved. V lost 3 bases and J 0 bases, leaving 5 bases between the germline ends. CDR1 and CDR2 from the germline V gene are MNHGY and SVAAGI. CDR3 length: 13 residues. CDR3 amino acids: CASSYSLNTEAFF. The CDR3 nucleotides read TGTGCCAGCAGTTACTCCCTGAACACTGAAGCTTTCTTT.

In its sample, this clonotype was seen many times. The CDR3 coding sequence is TGTGCCAGCAGAGGGACAGGGAACTCTGGGGCCAACGTCCTGACTTTC. It encodes CASRGTGNSGANVLTF. This chain uses TRBV28 with TRBJ2-6; 9 nucleotides agree with TRBD1. Trimming at V came to 6 bases and at J to 0 bases, leaving 3 bases not matched to a gene. This CDR3 has 16 amino acids. The germline V gene has CDR1 MDHEN and CDR2 SYDVKM.

The J gene is TRBJ2-2, the V gene TRBV20-1, with a weak D call TRBD2 (6 bases). Germline V gene lookup returns CDR1 DFQATT and CDR2 SNEGSKA (reference sequence). Trimming removed 5 bases at V and 11 bases at J, with 30 bases between. CDR3 length equals 17 residues. CDR3 bases: TGCAGTGCTCCTCTTCTAGCGAGTAGCATGAACACCGTTGAGCTGTTTTTT. It yields the protein CSAPLLASSMNTVELFF.

Worth noting for this clonotype: This likely reflects a read error, since a far larger clone is one base away. The chain links TRBV6-1 to TRBJ2-5; the D is unclear. CDR3 length: 11 residues. V was shortened by 6 bases and J by 4 bases, with 6 bases between the two germline ends. Germline assignment: CDR1 MNHNS and CDR2 SASEGT. CDR3: CASRPRETQYF. CDR3 in DNA: TGTGCCAGCAGACCCAGAGAGACCCAGTACTTC.

This clonotype showed up many times. The CDR3 nucleotides read TGTGCCAGCAGTTACTACGCTAGCGGGAGCTTTGACGAGCAGTACTTC. This translates into CASSYYASGSFDEQYF. This chain links TRBV6-5 with TRBJ2-7, with 10 bases fitting TRBD2. The CDR3 is made up of 16 amino acids. Germline trimming cut 1 base from V and 5 bases from J; bases unmatched to any gene: 8. Germline V CDR1 and CDR2: MNHEY, SVGAGI.

This clonotype has a count of ten or more. V gene TRBV4-3 combines with J gene TRBJ2-2; maybe TRBD2 (7 bases). Trimming cost V 0 bases and J 6 bases, with 11 bases left between them. From germline, CDR1 is LGHNA and CDR2 YSLEER. The CDR3 loop spans 15 amino acids. The CDR3 protein is CASSQDLGGAGELFF. Written as DNA, the CDR3 is TGCGCCAGCAGCCAAGATCTAGGGGGGGCCGGGGAGCTGTTTTTT.

The rearrangement links TRBV28 to TRBJ2-2; D gene unclear. V shed 7 bases and J shed 1 base, with 10 bases lying between them. The CDR3 runs to 14 residues. Germline V gene lookup returns CDR1 MDHEN and CDR2 SYDVKM. The CDR3 coding sequence is TGTGCCAGCACCCCTGGGAAGAACACCGGGGAGCTGTTTTTT. It specifies CASTPGKNTGELFF.

This clonotype showed up many times. The chain uses TRBV28 and TRBJ2-1, with no clear D. The CDR3 is 14 amino acids. V lost 5 bases, J lost 3 bases, and 11 bases lay in between. CDR1 is MDHEN, CDR2 SYDVKM, per germline. CDR3 protein: CASSPPTGYNEQFF. In DNA, the CDR3 is TGTGCCAGCAGTCCCCCGACTGGCTACAATGAGCAGTTCTTC.

This clonotype came up many times. The genes are TRBV5-1 and TRBJ2-7; weak D call: TRBD1 (6 bases). In germline, CDR1 is SGHRS, CDR2 YFSETQ. The CDR3 length is 14 residues. V was clipped by 0 bases and J by 3 bases, with 10 bases between them. This CDR3 reads CASSLDRDLYEQYF. The CDR3 DNA sequence: TGCGCCAGCAGCTTGGACAGGGACCTCTACGAGCAGTACTTC.

In regard to this clonotype: A much bigger clone sits one base away, suggesting this may be a read error. The chain uses TRBV5-6 and TRBJ2-7; D is undetermined. In germline, CDR1 is SGHDT, CDR2 YYEEEE. The V end was cut by 3 bases, the J end by 4 bases, with 20 bases between. This CDR3 is 16 amino acids long. CDR3 sequence (DNA): TGTGCCAGCAGCTCCCGCTCCGTCGCCCTTGGGTACGAGCAGTACTTC. It specifies CASSSRSVALGYEQYF.

This clonotype was found many times. The V gene is TRBV11-2, the J gene TRBJ2-7, with 13 bases that match TRBD2. The CDR3 contains 19 residues. V lost 5 bases and J lost 6; bases outside the gene matches: 19. From germline, CDR1 is SGHAT and CDR2 FQNNGV. The chain's CDR3 is CASSLRTSGSNLRAGEQYF. CDR3 bases: TGTGCCAGCAGCCTCCGGACTAGCGGGAGTAATTTACGTGCCGGCGAGCAGTACTTC.

Turning to this clonotype: A read error is likely here: a far larger clone is one base away. This chain uses TRBV7-9 with TRBJ1-2, with a weak D call TRBD1 (5 bases). The CDR3 has 14 amino acids. Germline CDR1 SEHNR, CDR2 FQNEAQ (reference sequence). The V end was cut by 0 bases, the J end by 6 bases, with 11 bases between. CDR3 residues: CASSLARGENGYTF. Here the CDR3 DNA reads TGTGCCAGCAGCTTAGCGCGGGGGGAAAATGGCTACACCTTC.

This clonotype was counted only a few times. The gene calls are TRBV15 and TRBJ1-3; D unresolved. This CDR3 contains 15 residues. CDR1 and CDR2 from the germline V gene are LNHNV and YYDKDF (reference sequence). V was trimmed by 0 bases and J by 3 bases, leaving 9 bases between them. The CDR3 here is CATSRDSGYGNTIYF. CDR3 nucleotide sequence: TGTGCCACCAGCAGAGATTCCGGTTATGGAAACACCATATATTTT. Variable domain in full (rest from reference TRBV15 and TRBJ1-3): DAMVIQNPRYQVTQFGKPVTLSCSQTLNHNVMYWYQQKSSQAPKLLFHYYDKDFNNEADTPDNFQSRRPNTSFCFLDIRSPGLGDTAMYLCATSRDSGYGNTIYFGEGSWLTVV.

About this clonotype: A far bigger clonotype differs at one base, so this is likely a read error. This sequence joins TRBV6-4 and TRBJ2-2, with D possibly matching TRBD1 (6 bases). This CDR3 has 15 residues. Germline loops: CDR1 MRHNA, CDR2 SNTAGT. CDR3 amino acids: CSSRGSPRGTGELFF. The CDR3 DNA reads as TGTTCCAGCAGGGGTTCACCGAGGGGCACCGGGGAGCTGTTTTTT.

A note on this clonotype: An end of the junction differs from the germline gene, which may be a read error. CDR3 sequence: CSSRPHRRNYYYEQYF. In nucleotides, the CDR3 is TGCAGTTCTAGACCCCATCGGCGGAACTATTACTACGAGCAGTACTTC. The genes are TRBV20-1 and TRBJ2-7; D gene unclear. CDR1 and CDR2 (germline): DFQATT, SNEGSKA (reference sequence). The CDR3 is 16 residues long.

There are many counts of this clonotype. This sequence joins TRBV9 and TRBJ2-7; D is undetermined. There are 13 residues in the CDR3. V lost 3 bases and J lost 3, with 10 bases in between. Per germline, CDR1 SGDLS and CDR2 YYNGEE. CDR3 nucleotides: TGTGCCAGCAGCGCCGGGTTTTTCTACGAGCAGTACTTC. Translating gives CASSAGFFYEQYF. Supplemented by reference TRBV9 and TRBJ2-7, the full variable domain reads DSGVTQTPKHLITATGQRVTLRCSPRSGDLSVYWYQQSLDQGLQFLIQYYNGEERAKGNILERFSAQQFPDLHSELNLSSLELGDSALYFCASSAGFFYEQYFGPGTRLTVT.

DNA for the CDR3: TGTGCCAGCAGTTACGGGTCGGGAGGGCCCCGCGAGCAGTACTTC. Amino acids: CASSYGSGGPREQYF. The rearrangement uses TRBV6-9 and TRBJ2-7; TRBD2 matches at 8 bases. The CDR3 is 15 amino acids. Per the germline V gene, CDR1 is MNHGY and CDR2 is SVAAGI. V lost 3 bases, J lost 6 bases, and 10 bases stayed unmatched.

In regard to this clonotype: One base separates it from a far larger clone, so it is likely a read error. J is TRBJ2-1 and V is TRBV7-9, with 9 positions matching TRBD2. Germline values: CDR1 SEHNR, CDR2 FQNEAQ (reference sequence). The CDR3 length is 18 residues. The CDR3 loop is CASSLGGPLAGSYNEQLF. The CDR3 nucleotides are TGTGCCAGCAGCTTAGGAGGGCCACTAGCGGGTTCCTACAATGAGCAGTTATTC.

This clonotype has a count of ten or more. This chain connects TRBV7-2 to TRBJ1-6; D unresolved. CDR1 and CDR2 (germline): SGHTA, FQGNSA. V lost 5 bases, J lost 9 bases, and 8 bases lay in between. The CDR3 consists of 12 residues. In DNA, the CDR3 is TGTGCCAGCAGCCGCCTTATTTCACCCCTCCACTTT. As protein: CASSRLISPLHF.

This clonotype was found many times. This chain connects TRBV30 to TRBJ1-6; D gene uncertain. CDR3 length: 13 residues. The ends were cut back, 2 bases at V and 9 bases at J, with 11 bases in the middle. In germline, CDR1 is GTSNPN, CDR2 SVGIG (reference sequence). The CDR3 protein is CAWSQRLGSPLHF. For the CDR3, the DNA is TGTGCCTGGAGTCAGAGACTTGGTTCACCCCTCCACTTT.

A note on this clonotype: A much larger clone differs from this one at a single base, so this may be a read error. The CDR3 end shows no conserved phenylalanine or tryptophan, and so a read error is likely. The chain employs TRBV14 and TRBJ1-1; D is unresolved. CDR1 is SGHDN, CDR2 FVKESK, per germline. Deletions cut 2 bases from V and 11 bases from J, with 15 bases between. The length of the CDR3 is 13 residues. CDR3 loop: CASSQSWSAGAFS. The CDR3, as DNA: TGTGCCAGCAGCCAAAGTTGGTCCGCTGGGGCTTTCTCT.

This clonotype was found many times. Here the CDR3 reads CASSPQGSGSYNEQFF. The CDR3 region has the DNA TGTGCCAGCAGTCCCCAAGGTAGCGGGTCCTACAATGAGCAGTTCTTC. This chain uses TRBV12-3 or TRBV12-4 with TRBJ2-1; 7 bases fit TRBD2. The CDR3 covers 16 residues. V lost 5 bases, J lost 1 base, and 8 bases stayed unmatched.